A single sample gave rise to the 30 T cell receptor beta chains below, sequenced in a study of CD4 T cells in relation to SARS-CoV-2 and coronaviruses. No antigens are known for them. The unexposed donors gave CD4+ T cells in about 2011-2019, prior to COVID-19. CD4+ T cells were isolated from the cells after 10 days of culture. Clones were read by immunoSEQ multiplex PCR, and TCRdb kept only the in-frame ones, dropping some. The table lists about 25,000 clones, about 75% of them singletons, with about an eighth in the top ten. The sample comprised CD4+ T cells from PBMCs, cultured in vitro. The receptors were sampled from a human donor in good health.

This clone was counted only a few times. The CDR3 is CASSAGGTYEQYF. As DNA, the CDR3 is TGTGCCAGCAGCGCTGGGGGAACTTACGAGCAGTACTTC. V is TRBV2 and J is TRBJ2-7; TRBD1 or TRBD2 may be the D gene (5 bases each). This CDR3 is built from 13 residues. Germline CDR1 SNHLY, CDR2 FYNNEI. V was cut by 6 bases and J by 4 bases, with 13 bases left in between.

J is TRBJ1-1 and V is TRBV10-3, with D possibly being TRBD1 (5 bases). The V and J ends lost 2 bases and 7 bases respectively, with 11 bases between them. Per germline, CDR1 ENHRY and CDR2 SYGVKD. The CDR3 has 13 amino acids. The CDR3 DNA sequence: TGTGCCATCAGTGAGGGGAAGGGGCTTGAAGCTTTCTTT. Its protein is CAISEGKGLEAFF.

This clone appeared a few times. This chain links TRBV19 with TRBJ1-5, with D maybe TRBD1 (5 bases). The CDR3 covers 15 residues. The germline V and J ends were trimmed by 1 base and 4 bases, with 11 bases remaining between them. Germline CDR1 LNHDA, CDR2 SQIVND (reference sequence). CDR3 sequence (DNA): TGTGCCAGTAGTATAGTGGGGGTAGGGAATCAGCCCCAGCATTTT. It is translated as CASSIVGVGNQPQHF.

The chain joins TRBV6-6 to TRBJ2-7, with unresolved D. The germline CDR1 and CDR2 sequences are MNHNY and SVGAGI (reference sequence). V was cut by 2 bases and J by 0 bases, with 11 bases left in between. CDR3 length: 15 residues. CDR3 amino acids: CASSYVADASYEQYF. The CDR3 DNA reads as TGTGCCAGCAGTTACGTTGCGGACGCCTCCTACGAGCAGTACTTC.

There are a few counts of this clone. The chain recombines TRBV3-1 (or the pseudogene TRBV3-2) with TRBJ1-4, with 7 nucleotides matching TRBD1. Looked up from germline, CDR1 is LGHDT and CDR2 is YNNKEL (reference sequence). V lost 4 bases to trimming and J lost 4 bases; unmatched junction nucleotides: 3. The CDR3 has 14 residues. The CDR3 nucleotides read TGTGCCAGCAGCCCGACAGGGAATAATGAAAAACTGTTTTTT. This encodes CASSPTGNNEKLFF.

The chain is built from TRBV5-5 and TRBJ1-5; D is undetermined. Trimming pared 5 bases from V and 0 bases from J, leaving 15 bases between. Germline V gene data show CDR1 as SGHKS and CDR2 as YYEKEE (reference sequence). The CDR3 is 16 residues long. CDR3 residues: CASRLDIGNSNQPQHF. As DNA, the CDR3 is TGTGCCAGCAGACTAGACATTGGTAATAGCAATCAGCCCCAGCATTTT.

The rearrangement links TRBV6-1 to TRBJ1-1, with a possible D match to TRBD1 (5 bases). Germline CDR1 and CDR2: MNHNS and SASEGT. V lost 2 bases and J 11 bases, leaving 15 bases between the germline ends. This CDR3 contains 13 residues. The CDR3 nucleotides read TGTGCCAGCAGTGAACTCTGGGGCCGGTCGGCTTTCTTT. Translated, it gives CASSELWGRSAFF.

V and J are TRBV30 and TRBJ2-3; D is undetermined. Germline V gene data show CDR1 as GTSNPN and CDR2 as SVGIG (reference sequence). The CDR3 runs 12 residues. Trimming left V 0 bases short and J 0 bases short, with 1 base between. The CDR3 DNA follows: TGTGCCTGGAGTGTAAGCACAGATACGCAGTATTTT. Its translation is CAWSVSTDTQYF.

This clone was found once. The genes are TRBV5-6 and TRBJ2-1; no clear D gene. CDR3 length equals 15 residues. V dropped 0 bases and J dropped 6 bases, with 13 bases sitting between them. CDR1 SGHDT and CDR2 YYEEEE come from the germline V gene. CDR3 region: CASSLVSRTANEQFF. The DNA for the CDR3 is TGTGCCAGCAGCTTGGTGAGTCGGACCGCCAATGAGCAGTTCTTC.

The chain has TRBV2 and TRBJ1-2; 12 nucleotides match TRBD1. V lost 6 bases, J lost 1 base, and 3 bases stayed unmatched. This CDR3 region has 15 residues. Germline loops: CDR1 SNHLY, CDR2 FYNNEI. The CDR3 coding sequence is TGTGCCAGCAGGGGACAGGGGGCGGGTAACTATGGCTACACCTTC. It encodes CASRGQGAGNYGYTF. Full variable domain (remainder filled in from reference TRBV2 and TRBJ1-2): EPEVTQTPSHQVTQMGQEVILRCVPISNHLYFYWYRQILGQKVEFLVSFYNNEISEKSEIFDDQFSVERPDGSNFTLKIRSTKLEDSAMYFCASRGQGAGNYGYTFGSGTRLTVV.

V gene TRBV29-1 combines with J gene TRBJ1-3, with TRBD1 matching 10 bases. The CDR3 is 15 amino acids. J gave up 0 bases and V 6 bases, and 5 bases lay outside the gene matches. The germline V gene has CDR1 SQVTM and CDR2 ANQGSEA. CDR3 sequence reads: CSVVTGGFSGNTIYF. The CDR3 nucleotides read TGCAGCGTCGTGACAGGGGGCTTCTCTGGAAACACCATATATTTT.

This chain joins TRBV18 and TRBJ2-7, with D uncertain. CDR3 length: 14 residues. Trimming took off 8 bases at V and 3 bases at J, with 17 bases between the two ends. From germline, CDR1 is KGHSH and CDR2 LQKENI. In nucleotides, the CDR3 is TGTGCCAGCCGAAAGGCCGAGAGCGTCTACGAGCAGTACTTC. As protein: CASRKAESVYEQYF.

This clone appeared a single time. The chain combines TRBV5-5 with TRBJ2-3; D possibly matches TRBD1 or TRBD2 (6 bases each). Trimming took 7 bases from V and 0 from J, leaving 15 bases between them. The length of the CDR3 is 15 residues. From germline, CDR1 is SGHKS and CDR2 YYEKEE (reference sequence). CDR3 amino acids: CASYYRDSSTDTQYF. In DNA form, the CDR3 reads TGTGCCAGCTACTACAGGGACTCAAGCACAGATACGCAGTATTTT.

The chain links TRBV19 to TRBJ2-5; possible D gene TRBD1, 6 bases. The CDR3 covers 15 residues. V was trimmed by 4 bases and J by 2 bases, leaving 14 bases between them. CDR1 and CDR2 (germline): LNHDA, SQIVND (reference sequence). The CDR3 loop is CASSKGPGQQETQYF. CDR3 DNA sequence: TGTGCCAGTAGTAAAGGCCCCGGACAGCAAGAGACCCAGTACTTC.

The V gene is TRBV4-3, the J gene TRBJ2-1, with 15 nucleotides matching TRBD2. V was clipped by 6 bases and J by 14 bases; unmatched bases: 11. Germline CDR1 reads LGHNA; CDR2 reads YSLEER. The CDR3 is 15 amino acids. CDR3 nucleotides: TGCGCCAGCAGTCTTGGACTAGCGGGGGGGCGGCGGGAGTTCTTC. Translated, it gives CASSLGLAGGRREFF.

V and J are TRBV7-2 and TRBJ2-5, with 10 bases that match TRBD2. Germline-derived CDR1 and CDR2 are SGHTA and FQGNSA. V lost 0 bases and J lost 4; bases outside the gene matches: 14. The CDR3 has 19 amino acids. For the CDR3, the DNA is TGTGCCAGCAGCTTAGCCCAGCGGGGGGGCTTTTTCCGCCCAGAGACCCAGTACTTC. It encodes CASSLAQRGGFFRPETQYF.

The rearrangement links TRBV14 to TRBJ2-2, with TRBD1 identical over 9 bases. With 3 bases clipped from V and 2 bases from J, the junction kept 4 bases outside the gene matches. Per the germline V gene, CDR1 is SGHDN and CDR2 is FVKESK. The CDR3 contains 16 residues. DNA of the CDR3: TGTGCCAGCAGCCACAGACAGGGGGTTAACACCGGGGAGCTGTTTTTT. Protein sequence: CASSHRQGVNTGELFF.

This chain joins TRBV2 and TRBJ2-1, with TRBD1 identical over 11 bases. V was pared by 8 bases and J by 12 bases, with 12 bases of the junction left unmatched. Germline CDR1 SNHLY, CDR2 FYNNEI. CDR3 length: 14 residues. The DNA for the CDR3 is TGTGCCAGCGCCCCGGACAGGGGGCAACACGGGCAGTTCTTC. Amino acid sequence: CASAPDRGQHGQFF.

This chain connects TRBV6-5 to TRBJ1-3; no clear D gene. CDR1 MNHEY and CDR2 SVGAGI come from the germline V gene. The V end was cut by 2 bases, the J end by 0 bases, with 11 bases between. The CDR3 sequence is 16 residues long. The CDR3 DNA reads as TGTGCCAGCAGTTACAATGGAGAGAGCTCTGGAAACACCATATATTTT. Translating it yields CASSYNGESSGNTIYF.

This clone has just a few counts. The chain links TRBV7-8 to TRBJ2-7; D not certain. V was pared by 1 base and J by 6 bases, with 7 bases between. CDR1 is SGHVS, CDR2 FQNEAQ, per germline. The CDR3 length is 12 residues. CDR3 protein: CASSLVFTEQYF. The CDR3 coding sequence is TGTGCCAGCAGCTTAGTCTTTACCGAGCAGTACTTC.

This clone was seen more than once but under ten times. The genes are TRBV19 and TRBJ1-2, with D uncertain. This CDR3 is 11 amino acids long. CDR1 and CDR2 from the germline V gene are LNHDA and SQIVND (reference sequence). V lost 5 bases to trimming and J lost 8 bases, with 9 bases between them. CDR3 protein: CASSAARGYTF. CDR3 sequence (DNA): TGTGCCAGTAGTGCCGCACGAGGCTACACCTTC.

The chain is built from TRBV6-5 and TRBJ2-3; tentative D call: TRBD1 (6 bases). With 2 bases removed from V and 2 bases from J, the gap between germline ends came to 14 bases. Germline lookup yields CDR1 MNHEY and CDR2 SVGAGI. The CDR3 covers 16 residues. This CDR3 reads CASSYESTGATDTQYF. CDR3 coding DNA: TGTGCCAGCAGTTACGAATCGACAGGAGCCACAGATACGCAGTATTTT.

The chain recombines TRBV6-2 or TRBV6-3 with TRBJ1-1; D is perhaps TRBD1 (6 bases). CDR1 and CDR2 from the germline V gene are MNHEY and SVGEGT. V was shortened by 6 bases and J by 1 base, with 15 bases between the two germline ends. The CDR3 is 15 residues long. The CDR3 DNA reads TGTGCCAGCAGCCCCTACAGGGACCCGAACACTGAAGCTTTCTTT. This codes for CASSPYRDPNTEAFF.

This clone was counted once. The CDR3: CASSSGTGALYSNQPQHF. CDR3 coding DNA: TGTGCCAGCAGCTCTGGGACAGGGGCCTTGTATAGCAATCAGCCCCAGCATTTT. J is TRBJ1-5 and V is TRBV5-8; 10 bases are shared with TRBD1. Germline V CDR1 and CDR2: SGHTS, YDEGEE. The CDR3 runs to 18 residues. With V trimmed by 3 bases and J by 0 bases, 9 bases remained unmatched.

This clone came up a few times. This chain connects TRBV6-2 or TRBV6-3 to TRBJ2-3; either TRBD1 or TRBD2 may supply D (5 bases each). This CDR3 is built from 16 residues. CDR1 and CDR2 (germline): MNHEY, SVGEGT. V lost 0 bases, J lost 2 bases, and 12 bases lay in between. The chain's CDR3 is CASSYSIVGVTDTQYF. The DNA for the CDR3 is TGTGCCAGCAGTTACTCGATAGTGGGGGTCACAGATACGCAGTATTTT.

DNA of the CDR3: TGTGCCAGCAGTCTACAGGGGACCGCGGCACGAGATACGCAGTATTTT. This encodes CASSLQGTAARDTQYF. The chain links TRBV2 to TRBJ2-3; 7 bases align to TRBD1. The J segment lost 5 bases and the V segment lost 5 bases, leaving 13 bases of the junction unmatched. This CDR3 spans 16 amino acids. Per germline, CDR1 SNHLY and CDR2 FYNNEI. Using reference TRBV2 and TRBJ2-3 for the parts outside the CDR3, the full variable domain is EPEVTQTPSHQVTQMGQEVILRCVPISNHLYFYWYRQILGQKVEFLVSFYNNEISEKSEIFDDQFSVERPDGSNFTLKIRSTKLEDSAMYFCASSLQGTAARDTQYFGPGTRLTVL.

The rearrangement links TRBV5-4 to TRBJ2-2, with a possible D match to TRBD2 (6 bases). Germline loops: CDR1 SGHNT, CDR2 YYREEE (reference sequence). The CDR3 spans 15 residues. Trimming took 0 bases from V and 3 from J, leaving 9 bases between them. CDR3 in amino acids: CASSLGRGYTGELFF. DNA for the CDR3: TGTGCCAGCAGCTTGGGGCGGGGATACACCGGGGAGCTGTTTTTT.

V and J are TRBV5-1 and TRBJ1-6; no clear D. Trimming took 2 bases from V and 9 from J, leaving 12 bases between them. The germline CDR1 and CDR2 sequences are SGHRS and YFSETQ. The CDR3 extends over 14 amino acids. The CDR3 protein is CASSLDPGISPLHF. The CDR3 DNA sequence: TGCGCCAGCAGCTTAGACCCGGGGATTTCACCCCTCCACTTT.

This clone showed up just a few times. The CDR3 nucleotides read TGTGCCAGCAGTTTAATGGGCAGGGAAGCGGGAGAAGCTTTCTTT. It yields the protein CASSLMGREAGEAFF. This sequence joins TRBV6-1 and TRBJ1-1; a possible D gene is TRBD1 (5 bases). CDR3 length: 15 residues. Looked up from germline, CDR1 is MNHNS and CDR2 is SASEGT. With 5 bases removed from V and 8 bases from J, the gap between germline ends came to 21 bases.

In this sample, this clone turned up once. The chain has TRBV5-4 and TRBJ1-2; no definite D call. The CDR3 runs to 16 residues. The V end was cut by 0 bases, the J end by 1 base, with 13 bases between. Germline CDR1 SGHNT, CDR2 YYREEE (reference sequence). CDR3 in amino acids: CASSLAGADLNYGYTF. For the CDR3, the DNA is TGTGCCAGCAGCTTGGCCGGAGCAGACCTTAACTATGGCTACACCTTC.